Sequencing of this T cell receptor beta chain was carried out in a study of shared T cell receptors in the human thymus. This clone was seen only a few times. Measured with immunoSEQ multiplex PCR; TCRdb has only the in-frame clones, and not every one. This table holds approximately 730,000 clones, approximately 85% found once. This sample also belongs to another study, concerning human thymus T cells.

This TCR came from a girl under three years old with a congenital heart defect. Sequenced material: thymocytes.

In nucleotides, the CDR3 is TGTGCCAGCAGCTTGGCAGTTCGGGAACAAGGAGGGCTTAAGCCTGAAGCTTTCTTT. It translates to CASSLAVREQGGLKPEAFF. The chain carries TRBV5-6 and TRBJ1-1; D unresolved. CDR3 size: 19 residues. The germline CDR1 and CDR2 sequences are SGHDT and YYEEEE. The V gene lost 0 bases and the J gene lost 6 bases, with 27 bases spanning the gap. The variable domain in full, completed from reference TRBV5-6 and TRBJ1-1, reads DAGVTQSPTHLIKTRGQQVTLRCSPKSGHDTVSWYQQALGQGPQFIFQYYEEEERQRGNFPDRFSGHQFPNYSSELNVNALLLGDSALYLCASSLAVREQGGLKPEAFFGQGTRLTVV.